This record concerns one T cell receptor beta chain sequence. No antigen is known for it. The sample comes from a study of immune cell composition in non-small cell lung cancer. Study background: Most cases were lung adenocarcinoma or squamous cell carcinoma. Overall study findings and caveats: Clones >0.5% enriched in tumour were rarer in adenocarcinoma (33%) than squamous (around 75%).

Method: immunoSEQ multiplex PCR; TCRdb's copy keeps in-frame clones and lacks some. The sample lists about 10,000 clones, 50% to 75% occurring once. The germline V gene has CDR1 SGHAT and CDR2 FQNNGV. The CDR3 length is 12 residues. The V end was cut by 4 bases, the J end by 8 bases, with 8 bases between. Template was genomic DNA from frozen, unsorted single-cell suspensions. The clonotype was recovered from a human donor with non-small cell lung cancer. The specimen sequenced was lung tumor tissue. This chain connects TRBV11-2 to TRBJ1-4; maybe TRBD1 (5 bases). For the CDR3, the DNA is TGTGCCAGCAGCTCCGGGGGGGAAAAACTGTTTTTT. The encoded protein is CASSSGGEKLFF.